This is a list of T cell receptor beta chains from one sample in a study of T cell responses to AZD1222 COVID-19 vaccine. The protocol was immunoSEQ multiplex PCR, while the TCRdb copy is restricted to in-frame clones and leaves out a portion. The sample lists around 170,000 clones, around 90% seen once, with roughly 2% in the top ten. This specimen was peripheral blood, taken 28 days after the second AZD1222 dose. The receptors here all came from an adult who received the AZD1222 COVID-19 vaccine. Each CDR3 is given with its conserved first and last residue. The D gene is left open where the match is weak.

.,TRBJ1-4,TRBV28,TGTGCCAGCAGTCTCGGGTCAGGCGGGAATGAAAAACTGTTTTTT,CASSLGSGGNEKLFF
.,TRBJ2-1,TRBV30,TGTGCCTGGAGCCTCGCGGAGTATGAGCAGTTCTTC,CAWSLAEYEQFF
.,TRBJ2-2,TRBV7-8,TGTGCCAGCAGCCTCGGCTCCGGGGAGCTGTTTTTT,CASSLGSGELFF
.,TRBJ1-1,TRBV5-4,TGTGCCAGCAGTTTATTGGACACGACTGAAGCTTTCTTT,CASSLLDTTEAFF
TRBD1,TRBJ1-4,TRBV28,TGTGCCAGCAGTTCCCCAGGGGGCAAGGGTGAAAAACTGTTTTTT,CASSSPGGKGEKLFF
.,TRBJ2-5,TRBV2,TGTGCCAGCAGTTTCGACAGGACCCAGTACTTC,CASSFDRTQYF
.,TRBJ1-2,TRBV28,TGTGCCAGCAGTCTAACACAGGGCCCCGTCTATGGCTACACCTTC,CASSLTQGPVYGYTF
TRBD2,TRBJ2-1,TRBV5-1,TGCGCCAGCAGCTTGGGACGGACTAGCGGGAGAGGGGCTGAGCAGTTCTTC,CASSLGRTSGRGAEQFF
.,TRBJ1-2,TRBV2,TGTGCCAGCAGTCGGACAGACTATGGCTACACCTTC,CASSRTDYGYTF
TRBD2,TRBJ2-5,TRBV9,TGTGCCAGCAGCGGGAGCGGGGGGGGAGAGACCCAGTACTTC,CASSGSGGGETQYF
.,TRBJ1-4,TRBV7-2,TGTGCCAGCAGCTTCTTTGGGTCCGGTGGAAAACTGTTTTTT,CASSFFGSGGKLFF
.,TRBJ2-7,TRBV15,TGTGCCACCAGCCCCGGGACCGACTTAACCTACGAGCAGTACTTC,CATSPGTDLTYEQYF
.,TRBJ2-1,TRBV4-3,TGCGCCAGCAGCCAAGATCTGTTGGACAGCGAGCAGTTCTTC,CASSQDLLDSEQFF